The 31 T cell receptor beta chains below all came from one sample that was sequenced in a study of cytomegalovirus exposure and HLA in healthy donors. Use of 60 Vbeta and 13 Jbeta primers characterized the PCR. Method: immunoSEQ multiplex PCR; TCRdb's copy keeps in-frame clones and lacks some. Seen here are more than 200,000 clones, 75% to 85% observed once, and the top ten hold more than 1.3%. The specimen was PBMCs. Receptors were obtained from a girl aged 5 to 17 in good health and CMV-seronegative.

This chain connects TRBV6-1 to TRBJ2-5; D not resolved. The V end lost 2 bases, the J end lost 5 bases, and 21 bases lay between the germline ends. Germline lookup yields CDR1 MNHNS and CDR2 SASEGT. The CDR3 has 17 amino acids. The CDR3 DNA follows: TGTGCCAGCAGTGAAATGGGTGACTGGTCCCTCCACGAGACCCAGTACTTC. Its translation: CASSEMGDWSLHETQYF.

This rearrangement joins TRBV9 to TRBJ2-1, with 7 bases that match TRBD2. CDR3 size: 15 residues. Trimming at V came to 0 bases and at J to 7 bases, leaving 7 bases not matched to a gene. Germline CDR1 is SGDLS and CDR2 is YYNGEE. This CDR3 reads CASSVGGLAANEQFF. The DNA of the CDR3 is TGTGCCAGCAGCGTAGGGGGCCTAGCGGCAAATGAGCAGTTCTTC. Complete variable domain (other parts from reference TRBV9 and TRBJ2-1): DSGVTQTPKHLITATGQRVTLRCSPRSGDLSVYWYQQSLDQGLQFLIQYYNGEERAKGNILERFSAQQFPDLHSELNLSSLELGDSALYFCASSVGGLAANEQFFGPGTRLTVL.

The chain is built from TRBV11-2 and TRBJ1-5; TRBD1 matches at 8 bases. The ends lost 1 base at V and 7 bases at J; junction bases unmatched: 3. CDR3 size: 14 residues. Germline V lookup: CDR1 SGHAT, CDR2 FQNNGV. CDR3 protein: CASSLAGGGQPQHF. CDR3 coding DNA: TGTGCCAGCAGCTTAGCAGGGGGCGGACAGCCCCAGCATTTT. Together with reference TRBV11-2 and TRBJ1-5, the CDR3 gives the full variable domain: EAGVAQSPRYKIIEKRQSVAFWCNPISGHATLYWYQQILGQGPKLLIQFQNNGVVDDSQLPKDRFSAERLKGVDSTLKIQPAKLEDSAVYLCASSLAGGGQPQHFGDGTRLSIL.

The chain is built from TRBV19 and TRBJ2-5, with 8 bases matching TRBD2. This CDR3 region has 18 residues. V shed 5 bases and J 1 base; nucleotides not matched to a gene: 15. Germline V gene data show CDR1 as LNHDA and CDR2 as SQIVND (reference sequence). The CDR3 coding sequence is TGTGCCAGTAGTGGAAGGGCGGGAAACGGACTAGCCCAAGAGACCCAGTACTTC. Its protein is CASSGRAGNGLAQETQYF. Filled out from reference TRBV19 and TRBJ2-5, the complete variable domain reads DGGITQSPKYLFRKEGQNVTLSCEQNLNHDAMYWYRQDPGQGLRLIYYSQIVNDFQKGDIAEGYSVSREKKESFPLTVTSAQKNPTAFYLCASSGRAGNGLAQETQYFGPGTRLLVL.

This clone was observed a handful of times. V usage is TRBV5-1 and J usage is TRBJ1-2; 7 nucleotides agree with TRBD1. The CDR3 length is 15 residues. Germline V gene data show CDR1 as SGHRS and CDR2 as YFSETQ. The junction had 6 bases not matched to a gene; V was cut back by 0 bases and J by 4 bases. The CDR3 loop is CASSLGTTGSYGYTF. In DNA form, the CDR3 reads TGCGCCAGCAGCTTGGGGACGACAGGGAGCTATGGCTACACCTTC.

The CDR3 sequence: CASSVEDLTSGGEDTGELFF. In DNA form, the CDR3 reads TGTGCCAGCAGCGTAGAGGATTTGACTAGCGGGGGGGAGGACACCGGGGAGCTGTTTTTT. The V and J genes are TRBV9 and TRBJ2-2; 14 nucleotides match TRBD2. The CDR3 totals 20 residues. Trimming cost V 0 bases and J 3 bases; bases outside gene matches: 10. CDR1 SGDLS and CDR2 YYNGEE come from the germline V gene.

The chain combines TRBV28 with TRBJ1-2, with D possibly matching TRBD1 (5 bases). V gave up 7 bases and J gave up 3 bases, with 27 bases separating them. The germline gives CDR1 MDHEN, CDR2 SYDVKM. The CDR3 is made up of 18 amino acids. CDR3 in amino acids: CASTAMGGNTAAYYGYTF. Here the CDR3 DNA reads TGTGCCAGCACCGCCATGGGGGGGAACACGGCTGCATACTATGGCTACACCTTC.

The chain couples TRBV4-2 to TRBJ1-6; 8 bases map to TRBD1. V dropped 1 base and J dropped 10; count of bases not matched to a gene: 6. The CDR3 sequence is 15 residues long. Germline CDR1 reads LGHNA; CDR2 reads YNFKEQ. The CDR3 bases are TGTGCCAGCAGCCAAGGACAGGGGCCCGTATCACCCCTCCACTTT. It encodes CASSQGQGPVSPLHF.

This chain uses TRBV7-2 with TRBJ2-5; 7 bases are shared with TRBD2. This CDR3 region has 20 residues. CDR1 and CDR2 (germline): SGHTA, FQGNSA. The V and J ends lost 0 bases and 1 base, in that order; junction bases with no gene match: 17. The CDR3 DNA sequence: TGTGCCAGCAGCTTAGCCGGGTTTTCGGGGGGACGCAGCCCCCAAGAGACCCAGTACTTC. Its translation: CASSLAGFSGGRSPQETQYF.

The J gene is TRBJ2-7, the V gene TRBV28; no definite D call. Germline CDR1 MDHEN, CDR2 SYDVKM. The CDR3 length is 12 residues. V was clipped by 3 bases and J by 4 bases, with 7 bases between them. The CDR3 nucleotides read TGTGCCAGCAGTTTCCTTTCGTACGAGCAGTACTTC. It yields the protein CASSFLSYEQYF.

This chain connects TRBV29-1 to TRBJ2-2; 11 bases match TRBD1. The CDR3 length is 16 residues. Germline CDR1 reads SQVTM; CDR2 reads ANQGSEA. V shed 8 bases and J 5 bases; nucleotides not matched to a gene: 13. The CDR3 nucleotides read TGCAGCATAGCGAAAACCGGGACAGGGGGAACCGGGGAGCTGTTTTTT. The encoded protein is CSIAKTGTGGTGELFF.

J is TRBJ1-3 and V is TRBV6-6, with no clear D. V lost 7 bases and J 0 bases, leaving 7 bases between the germline ends. The CDR3 consists of 13 residues. Per germline, CDR1 MNHNY and CDR2 SVGAGI (reference sequence). In DNA form, the CDR3 reads TGTGCCAGCACTAGTTACTCTGGAAACACCATATATTTT. This encodes CASTSYSGNTIYF.

A note on this clone: At the DNA level, this CDR3 is encoded by other sequences in the same sample as well. The CDR3 loop reads CASSYSGGNQPQHF. In nucleotides, the CDR3 is TGTGCCAGCAGTTACTCCGGGGGCAATCAGCCCCAGCATTTT. V is TRBV6-6 and J is TRBJ1-5, with unresolved D. Germline V gene data show CDR1 as MNHNY and CDR2 as SVGAGI (reference sequence). The ends were cut back, 0 bases at V and 2 bases at J, with 5 bases in the middle. There are 14 residues in the CDR3.

The V call is TRBV6-6, the J call TRBJ2-7, with TRBD1 matching over 9 bases. V was clipped by 11 bases and J by 7 bases; unmatched bases: 12. The CDR3 runs 13 residues. Germline CDR1 reads MNHNY; CDR2 reads SVGAGI (reference sequence). The chain's CDR3 is CALRSGQGSEQYF. In DNA form, the CDR3 reads TGTGCCCTGAGATCCGGACAGGGGTCTGAGCAGTACTTC.

The chain is built from TRBV10-3 and TRBJ2-5, with 9 bases aligning to TRBD2. CDR3 length: 15 amino acids. Germline V CDR1 and CDR2: ENHRY, SYGVKD. V gave up 3 bases and J gave up 5 bases; unmatched junction bases: 7. This CDR3 reads CAISEGSGSHETQYF. The CDR3 region has the DNA TGTGCCATCAGTGAAGGTAGCGGGAGTCACGAGACCCAGTACTTC.

The chain is built from TRBV6-6 and TRBJ1-2; 9 bases line up with TRBD1. V lost 6 bases, J lost 6 bases, and 11 bases stayed unmatched. This CDR3 is 15 amino acids long. Germline V gene sequence: CDR1 MNHNY, CDR2 SVGAGI (reference sequence). This CDR3 is CASRRRDRESDGYTF. The CDR3 coding sequence is TGTGCCAGCAGACGCCGGGACAGGGAGAGCGATGGCTACACCTTC.

The J gene is TRBJ1-5, the V gene TRBV30, with 8 bases fitting TRBD1. J was trimmed by 4 bases and V by 3 bases; bases with no gene match: 8. The CDR3 totals 15 residues. Germline CDR1 is GTSNPN and CDR2 is SVGIG (reference sequence). CDR3 in amino acids: CAWRGRDRWNQPQHF. As DNA, the CDR3 is TGTGCCTGGAGGGGTCGGGACAGGTGGAATCAGCCCCAGCATTTT.

This rearrangement joins TRBV5-5 to TRBJ2-7, with no clear D. V dropped 0 bases and J dropped 0 bases, with 10 bases sitting between them. Germline loops: CDR1 SGHKS, CDR2 YYEKEE (reference sequence). The CDR3 is 15 residues long. CDR3 nucleotides: TGTGCCAGCAGCTTGGGGCAGGAACCCTCCTACGAGCAGTACTTC. Translating gives CASSLGQEPSYEQYF.

Regarding this clone: The junction departs from germline at one end; a sequencing error may be responsible. The gene calls are TRBV9 and TRBJ2-1; TRBD2 agrees at 8 bases. The germline gives CDR1 SGDLS, CDR2 YYNGEE. The CDR3 loop spans 13 amino acids. CDR3 sequence: CASSGATNNEQFF. The CDR3 DNA reads as TGTGCCAGTAGCGGGGCAACAAACAATGAGCAGTTCTTC.

The rearrangement uses TRBV30 and TRBJ1-2, with D possibly being TRBD1 (5 bases). CDR3 size: 16 residues. V lost 5 bases to trimming and J lost 8 bases, with 27 bases between them. CDR1 and CDR2 (germline): GTSNPN, SVGIG (reference sequence). The CDR3 DNA is TGTGCCTGGGGGGGGATGAGGGCCCACCCGTATGGAGGCTACACCTTC. This gives the protein CAWGGMRAHPYGGYTF.

The chain links TRBV6-1 to TRBJ1-2; D is perhaps TRBD1 (5 bases). The CDR3 extends over 18 amino acids. Germline V CDR1 and CDR2: MNHNS, SASEGT. The V end was cut by 0 bases, the J end by 5 bases, with 22 bases between. Here the CDR3 reads CASSEALSGLTRVYGYTF. The CDR3 DNA reads TGTGCCAGCAGTGAAGCGCTTTCAGGGTTAACCAGGGTGTATGGCTACACCTTC.

The J gene is TRBJ1-1, the V gene TRBV5-1, with D perhaps matching TRBD1 (5 bases). Germline CDR1 reads SGHRS; CDR2 reads YFSETQ. Trimming took 0 bases from V and 4 from J, leaving 22 bases between them. This CDR3 is built from 18 residues. This CDR3 is CASSLGRVGGGMVTEAFF. The CDR3 nucleotides read TGCGCCAGCAGCTTGGGGAGGGTCGGGGGAGGGATGGTCACTGAAGCTTTCTTT.

This chain links TRBV4-1 with TRBJ1-4; 7 bases align to TRBD1. V lost 4 bases and J lost 7; bases outside the gene matches: 9. CDR3 length equals 15 residues. The germline CDR1 and CDR2 sequences are MGHRA and YSYEKL. Here the CDR3 reads CASSLHRDSGEKLFF. The CDR3 nucleotides are TGCGCCAGCAGCCTGCACCGGGACAGTGGTGAAAAACTGTTTTTT.

The chain joins TRBV4-2 to TRBJ2-6; D not certain. With 0 bases removed from V and 0 bases from J, the gap between germline ends came to 18 bases. The CDR3 contains 20 residues. The V gene's germline CDR1 is LGHNA and CDR2 YNFKEQ. CDR3 nucleotide sequence: TGTGCCAGCAGCCAAGATCTCGTGGCGACTCATAGCTCTGGGGCCAACGTCCTGACTTTC. Amino acid sequence: CASSQDLVATHSSGANVLTF.

The chain is built from TRBV15 and TRBJ2-7; 10 nucleotides agree with TRBD1. The junction had 10 bases not matched to a gene; V was cut back by 0 bases and J by 5 bases. The germline gives CDR1 LNHNV, CDR2 YYDKDF (reference sequence). The CDR3 is made up of 17 amino acids. The CDR3 protein is CATSRDGQGVATDEQYF. The CDR3, as DNA: TGTGCCACCAGCAGAGATGGACAGGGGGTTGCGACGGACGAGCAGTACTTC.

The rearrangement uses TRBV4-1 and TRBJ1-3; 8 nucleotides align to TRBD1. This CDR3 is 16 amino acids long. V shed 1 base, J shed 0 bases, and the junction held 2 bases outside the gene matches. Germline loops: CDR1 MGHRA, CDR2 YSYEKL. CDR3 in amino acids: CASSQGTGSSGNTIYF. DNA for the CDR3: TGCGCCAGCAGCCAAGGGACAGGGAGCTCTGGAAACACCATATATTTT.

The chain is built from TRBV27 and TRBJ1-5, with 12 nucleotides matching TRBD1. The CDR3 length is 19 residues. V gave up 1 base and J gave up 1 base; unmatched junction bases: 8. The germline V gene has CDR1 MNHEY and CDR2 SMNVEV (reference sequence). The CDR3 here is CASSLLGQGADGSNQPQHF. In nucleotides, the CDR3 is TGTGCCAGCAGTTTATTGGGACAGGGGGCTGACGGGAGCAATCAGCCCCAGCATTTT.

This clone was seen only once. CDR3 sequence: CASRWAATNEKLFF. CDR3 DNA sequence: TGTGCCAGTCGGTGGGCTGCAACTAATGAAAAACTGTTTTTT. This chain joins TRBV28 and TRBJ1-4; no definite D call. Deletions cut 9 bases from V and 0 bases from J, with 11 bases between. The CDR3 is 14 residues long. Germline CDR1 and CDR2: MDHEN and SYDVKM.

The chain combines TRBV7-2 with TRBJ2-7; no definite D call. The CDR3 is 14 amino acids. Trimming removed 4 bases at V and 4 bases at J, with 14 bases between. Germline V CDR1 and CDR2: SGHTA, FQGNSA. The CDR3 here is CASSSPGILYEQYF. The DNA for the CDR3 is TGTGCCAGCAGCTCCCCAGGAATTTTATACGAGCAGTACTTC. Full variable domain (outside the CDR3, taken from reference TRBV7-2 and TRBJ2-7): GAGVSQSPSNKVTEKGKDVELRCDPISGHTALYWYRQSLGQGLEFLIYFQGNSAPDKSGLPSDRFSAERTGGSVSTLTIQRTQQEDSAVYLCASSSPGILYEQYFGPGTRLTVT.

The chain combines TRBV6-4 with TRBJ2-2; 9 nucleotides align to TRBD1. Trimming removed 5 bases from V and 7 bases from J; junction bases left unmatched: 11. CDR3 size: 16 residues. Per the germline V gene, CDR1 is MRHNA and CDR2 is SNTAGT. The CDR3 coding sequence is TGTGCCAGCAGTCCCGCCCCGGGACAGGGAAACGGGGAGCTGTTTTTT. It encodes CASSPAPGQGNGELFF.

The V gene is TRBV28, the J gene TRBJ2-1, with 10 bases matching TRBD2. Trimming took 4 bases from V and 3 from J; bases not matched to a gene: 9. This CDR3 is built from 17 residues. CDR1 MDHEN and CDR2 SYDVKM come from the germline V gene. In DNA, the CDR3 is TGTGCCAGCAGTTCTCCGGGACTAGCGACCATCTACAATGAGCAGTTCTTC. Encoded protein: CASSSPGLATIYNEQFF.